This T cell receptor beta chain derives from a study of shared clonotypes between healthy human individuals (dated by TCRdb to 2019 to 2021). Regarding the research as a whole: A few men and two women, aged 18 to 49 years, made up the cohort. Between about 0.8 and 9 billion PBMCs per donor were obtained by leukapheresis. The study deeply sequenced blood TCR repertoires of five healthy adults to estimate repertoire size and the extent of clonotype sharing between individuals. Libraries were prepared and TCR repertoires were sequenced by different laboratories using diverse techniques, in order to increase sequencing depth and limit assay-specific biases.

Comment on this clone: There is no known antigen for this receptor. Base qualities are not provided; no much larger clone lies one nucleotide away.

From its cysteine to its phenylalanine, the CDR3 spans 15 amino acids. Only CDR3 DNA remains: 45 bases, in frame from the first base. The V end gives up 0 bases and the J end 0 bases, leaving 3 bases in the junction not matched to a gene. The CDR1 and CDR2 encoded by the germline V gene (reference sequence) are SGHKS and YYEKEE. Findings and caveats that apply to the study as a whole: Because the study included a small number of donors, the genetic and exposure-history diversity represented was limited. Pairwise subsampling led to the expectation that sequencing depth would affect the degree of clonotype sharing among donors. Sampling was restricted to blood, and TCR repertoires in tissues likely differ from the TCR repertoires found in blood.

The donors were healthy, HIV-negative adults who had no recently reported acute infections or vaccinations. Every donor was a Caucasian adult residing in Nashville, Tennessee, USA. For unsorted samples, tens of millions of PBMCs were counted and genomic DNA was extracted with the QIAamp DNA Blood Mini kit. After blood collection by leukapheresis, PBMCs were isolated using Ficoll-Histopaque density gradient centrifugation and then cryopreserved in the vapor phase of liquid nitrogen. TCR CDR3 regions were amplified from genomic DNA by multiplex PCR using the deep immunoSEQ assay. Extracted genomic DNA from each cell subset was spread evenly across all wells of several immunoSEQ 96-well plates, with each plate serving as a replicate. For unsorted PBMC, around 300 ng genomic DNA, equal to approximately 30,000 T cell genomes, was loaded into each replicate PCR. Genomic DNA from unsorted PBMC was sequenced over ten immunoSEQ deep assay plates. Purified libraries were quantified with a Qubit 3.0 fluorometer, sized on a Bioanalyzer 2100, and re-quantified with the KAPA Library Quantification kit. Every immunoSEQ 96-well plate was sequenced on a dedicated single-read 150-cycle Illumina NextSeq 550 flow cell. In the authors' own workflow: Because the immunoSEQ output held only junctional sequences and lacked quality scores, the filtering could not match the filtering applied to full-length reads. To assign V/J genes and CDR3, sequences were annotated using PyIR, a Python wrapper for IgBLAST v1.9, with IMGT germline references. Reads were filtered out if the reads had weak V/J assignments (E-value above 1e-6), no CDR3, stop codons, out-of-frame junctions, or ambiguous translated residues. V3J clonotypes were defined by identical inferred V gene, J gene, and CDR3 amino acid sequence. The percentage overlap between two repertoires was calculated by dividing the number of shared unique clonotypes by the size of the smaller repertoire. Three approaches were used to assess repertoire richness: RTK rarefaction, the Chao1 estimator, and Recon v2.1 estimates of unobserved clonotypes. Imported from immuneACCESS, the table was reduced by TCRdb to in-frame sequences with V and J called. These copies leave out some clones; in studies compared against another copy, an unresolved V gene accounts for under half, and the cause of the remainder is not known. V, J and clone size reflect that table, while D and trimming were determined from the DNA. In this sample the table shows around 530,000 clones, around three quarters of which occur a single time. The top ten clones comprise more than 10% of the sample.

The TCR originated in a middle-aged woman in good health. Some clones in this sample may be carry-over from other donors' samples. The source material was PBMCs. Recombination joined TRBV5-5 with TRBJ2-7; 7 bases in between match TRBD1. The base sequence is TGTGCCAGCAGCTTGGCCCGACAGGGCTCCTACGAGCAGTACTTC. It translates as CASSLARQGSYEQYF.